This T cell receptor beta chain was observed in a study of blood T cell repertoires in COVID-19 (dated by TCRdb to between 2020 and 2021). Some background on the complete study: Samples from collaborators originated in the United States, Italy and Spain and spanned both the acute and convalescent phases of COVID-19. HLA class I and class II types, where available, came from metadata supplied by the sample provider rather than from assay-based typing. A freely available public database, intended as a resource for researchers studying the immune response to SARS-CoV-2, is where the repertoires were released. Nearly every sample came with metadata listing a de-identified subject ID, COVID-19 status, age in years and sex. The material from the prospective study consisted of cDNA or gDNA derived from T cells, B-cell-depleted T cells, or PBMCs. The dataset comprised deeply sampled blood TCRbeta repertoires from subjects exposed to, actively infected with, or recovered from COVID-19. The samples were drawn from the first 160 participants of the ongoing ImmuneRACE study and from 1,254 subjects provided by 6 global collaborators. The paper's findings and limits, for the study overall: Clinical and demographic metadata were provided uncurated, with the amount varying by source and participant.

This clone was observed once. The specificity of this receptor is unknown. Base qualities were left out, and no much larger clone turns up one base away. TCRbeta CDR3 regions were amplified from genomic DNA by means of the immunoSEQ Assay, a bias-controlled multiplex PCR. The study's own analysis went as follows. The number of nucleated cells in each sample was estimated from the amplification of reference gene primers within the assay. To quantify the absolute abundance of each unique TCRbeta CDR3 rearrangement, sequence reads were collapsed and filtered. For each sample, productive Simpson clonality was calculated as the square root of Simpson's diversity index over productive rearrangements. The table comes from immuneACCESS by way of TCRdb, which keeps in-frame sequences with V and J called. Part of the clones is missing from these tables; in studies checked, under half for an unresolved V gene and the rest for unknown reasons. From that table come the V and J calls and clone size; the DNA was used to work out D and trimming. The sample table holds 330,000 or so clones, of which around 90% were seen once. Around 8.9% of the sample is taken by the ten largest.

At one collaborating source in Seattle, patients were enrolled during active infection and were followed longitudinally through the course of disease. Each collaborating institution followed its own protocols to collect whole blood in K2EDTA tubes. For TCRbeta analysis, collaborator samples were shipped as frozen whole blood, as isolated PBMCs, or as DNA extracted from either sample type. This TCR came from a man younger than 45 with COVID-19, enrolled during active disease. Sequencing used peripheral blood.

The sequenced DNA: TGCAGTGCTAGAGGGTACAGGGGTGCTTTCTTT. It codes for CSARGYRGAFF. Rearrangement joined TRBV20-1 to TRBJ1-1; 7 central nucleotides agree with TRBD1. The CDR3 spans 11 residues, from the cysteine through the phenylalanine. The DNA shown is the 33-base CDR3, in frame from base 1. The germline V gene (reference sequence) yields DFQATT for CDR1 and SNEGSKA for CDR2. The germline V end is reduced by 1 base and the J end by 11 bases; junction bases left unmatched: 4.